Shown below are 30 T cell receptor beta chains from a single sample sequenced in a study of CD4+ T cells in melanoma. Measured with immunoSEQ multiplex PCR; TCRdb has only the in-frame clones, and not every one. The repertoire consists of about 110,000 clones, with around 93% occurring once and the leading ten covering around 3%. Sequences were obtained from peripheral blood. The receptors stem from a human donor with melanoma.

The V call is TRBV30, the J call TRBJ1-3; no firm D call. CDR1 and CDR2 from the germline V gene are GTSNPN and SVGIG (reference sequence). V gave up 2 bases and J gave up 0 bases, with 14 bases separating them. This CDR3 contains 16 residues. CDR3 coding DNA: TGTGCCTGGAGTCCCAACCTTCAGCGCTCTGGAAACACCATATATTTT. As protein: CAWSPNLQRSGNTIYF.

The chain's CDR3 is CASSDSSSGNTIYF. CDR3 nucleotide sequence: TGTGCCAGCAGTGACAGTAGCTCTGGAAACACCATATATTTT. The chain carries TRBV25-1 and TRBJ1-3; D is uncertain. Trimming removed 3 bases at V and 0 bases at J, with 6 bases between. The CDR3 contains 14 residues. Germline CDR1 MGHDK, CDR2 SYGVNS.

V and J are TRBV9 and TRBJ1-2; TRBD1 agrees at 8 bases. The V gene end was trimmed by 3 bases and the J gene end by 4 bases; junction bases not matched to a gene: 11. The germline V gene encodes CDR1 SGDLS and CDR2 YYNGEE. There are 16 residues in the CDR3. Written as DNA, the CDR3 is TGTGCCAGCAGCGCCGGGGGACAGGCAAAGATCTATGGCTACACCTTC. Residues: CASSAGGQAKIYGYTF.

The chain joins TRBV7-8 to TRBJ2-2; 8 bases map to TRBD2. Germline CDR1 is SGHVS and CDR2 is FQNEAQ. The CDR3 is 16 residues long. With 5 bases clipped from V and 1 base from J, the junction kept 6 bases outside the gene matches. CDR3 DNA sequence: TGTGCCAGCAGCCTGGGGACTAGTCGGAACACCGGGGAGCTGTTTTTT. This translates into CASSLGTSRNTGELFF. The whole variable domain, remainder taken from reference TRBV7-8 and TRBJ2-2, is GAGVSQSPRYKVAKRGQDVALRCDPISGHVSLFWYQQALGQGPEFLTYFQNEAQLDKSGLPSDRFFAERPEGSVSTLKIQRTQQEDSAVYLCASSLGTSRNTGELFFGEGSRLTVL.

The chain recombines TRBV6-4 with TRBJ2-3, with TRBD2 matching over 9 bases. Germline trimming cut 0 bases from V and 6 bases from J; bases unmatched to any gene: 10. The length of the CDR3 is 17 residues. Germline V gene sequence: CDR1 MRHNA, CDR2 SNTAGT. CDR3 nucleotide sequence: TGTGCCAGCAGTGACTCGAAAGGCGGGAGGGCCGAGGATACGCAGTATTTT. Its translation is CASSDSKGGRAEDTQYF.

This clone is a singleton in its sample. DNA of the CDR3: TGTGCCAGCAGCTCTGGACAGAGAGGTTGGGAGCAGTACTTC. Protein sequence: CASSSGQRGWEQYF. This chain uses TRBV6-5 with TRBJ2-7, with a tentative D call TRBD1 (6 bases). Germline assignment: CDR1 MNHEY and CDR2 SVGAGI. This CDR3 is 14 amino acids long. Trimming cost V 6 bases and J 7 bases, with 19 bases left between them.

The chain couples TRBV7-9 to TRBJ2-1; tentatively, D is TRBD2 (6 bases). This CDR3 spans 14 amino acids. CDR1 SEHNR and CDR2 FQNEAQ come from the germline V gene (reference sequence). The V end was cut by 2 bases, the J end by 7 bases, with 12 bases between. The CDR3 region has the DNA TGTGCCAGCAGCTTATACGGGGGATTGAATGAGCAGTTCTTC. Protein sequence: CASSLYGGLNEQFF.

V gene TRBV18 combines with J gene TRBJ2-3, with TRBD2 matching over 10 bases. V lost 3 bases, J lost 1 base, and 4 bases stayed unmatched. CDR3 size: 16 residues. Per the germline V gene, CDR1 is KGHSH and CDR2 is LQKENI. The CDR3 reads CASSPPSGGGTDTQYF. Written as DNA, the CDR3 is TGTGCCAGCTCACCGCCCAGCGGGGGGGGCACAGATACGCAGTATTTT.

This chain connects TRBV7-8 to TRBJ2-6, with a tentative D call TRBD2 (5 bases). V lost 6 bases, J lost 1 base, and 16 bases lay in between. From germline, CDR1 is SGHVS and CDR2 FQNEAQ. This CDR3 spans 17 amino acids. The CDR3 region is CASSKGWSGSGANVLTF. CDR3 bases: TGTGCCAGCAGTAAAGGATGGTCGGGATCTGGGGCCAACGTCCTGACTTTC.

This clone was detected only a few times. The CDR3 coding sequence is TGTGCCAGCAGCCTGAGCACCGGGGAGCTGTTTTTT. It translates to CASSLSTGELFF. This chain connects TRBV7-9 to TRBJ2-2; D not certain. Germline V gives CDR1 SEHNR, CDR2 FQNEAQ (reference sequence). V lost 5 bases to trimming and J lost 4 bases, with 5 bases between them. The CDR3 consists of 12 residues.

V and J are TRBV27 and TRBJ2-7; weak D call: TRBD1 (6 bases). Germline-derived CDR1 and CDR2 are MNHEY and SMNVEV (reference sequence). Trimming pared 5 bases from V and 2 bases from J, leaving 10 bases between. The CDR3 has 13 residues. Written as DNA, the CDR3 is TGTGCCAGCAGTCGGGACACTCCCTACGAGCAGTACTTC. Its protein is CASSRDTPYEQYF.

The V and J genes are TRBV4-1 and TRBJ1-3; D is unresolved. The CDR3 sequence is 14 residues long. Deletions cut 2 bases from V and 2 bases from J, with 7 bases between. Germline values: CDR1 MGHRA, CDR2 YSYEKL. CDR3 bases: TGCGCCAGCAGCCAACGGGAGGCTGGAAACACCATATATTTT. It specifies CASSQREAGNTIYF.

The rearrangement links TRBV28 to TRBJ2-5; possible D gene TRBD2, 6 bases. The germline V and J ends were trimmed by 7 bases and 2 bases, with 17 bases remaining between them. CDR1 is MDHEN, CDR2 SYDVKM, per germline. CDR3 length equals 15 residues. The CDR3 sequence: CASTPSWGEQETQYF. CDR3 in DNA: TGTGCCAGCACTCCCTCATGGGGGGAACAAGAGACCCAGTACTTC.

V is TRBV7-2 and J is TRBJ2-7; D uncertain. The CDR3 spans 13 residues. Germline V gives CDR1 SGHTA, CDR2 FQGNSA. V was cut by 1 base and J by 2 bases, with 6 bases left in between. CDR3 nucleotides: TGTGCCAGCAGCTTAGGGGTGGCCTACGAGCAGTACTTC. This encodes CASSLGVAYEQYF.

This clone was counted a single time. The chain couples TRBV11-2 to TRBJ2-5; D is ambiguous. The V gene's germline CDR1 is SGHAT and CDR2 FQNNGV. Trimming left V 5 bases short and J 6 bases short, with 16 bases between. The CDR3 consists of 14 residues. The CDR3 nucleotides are TGTGCCAGCAGCCAAGGAGTAGGGCTGCAGACCCAGTACTTC. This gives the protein CASSQGVGLQTQYF.

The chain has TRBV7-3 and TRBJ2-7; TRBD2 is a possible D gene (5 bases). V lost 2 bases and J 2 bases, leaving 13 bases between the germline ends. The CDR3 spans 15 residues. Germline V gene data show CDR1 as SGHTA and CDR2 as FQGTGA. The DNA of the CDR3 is TGTGCCAGCAGCTTAGGCGGGCCTGACACCTACGAGCAGTACTTC. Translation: CASSLGGPDTYEQYF.

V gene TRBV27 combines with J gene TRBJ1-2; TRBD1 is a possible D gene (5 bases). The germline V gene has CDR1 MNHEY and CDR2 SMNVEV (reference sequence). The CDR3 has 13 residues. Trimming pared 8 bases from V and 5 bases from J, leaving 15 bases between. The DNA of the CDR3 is TGTGCCAGCGGGGTCGGGGGATTTTATGGCTACACCTTC. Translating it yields CASGVGGFYGYTF.

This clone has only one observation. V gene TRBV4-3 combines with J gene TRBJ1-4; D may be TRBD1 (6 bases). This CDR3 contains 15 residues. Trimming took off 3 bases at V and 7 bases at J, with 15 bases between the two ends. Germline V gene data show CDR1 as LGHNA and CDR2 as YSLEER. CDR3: CASSQRATGSEKLFF. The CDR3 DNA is TGCGCCAGCAGCCAGCGAGCGACAGGCAGTGAAAAACTGTTTTTT.

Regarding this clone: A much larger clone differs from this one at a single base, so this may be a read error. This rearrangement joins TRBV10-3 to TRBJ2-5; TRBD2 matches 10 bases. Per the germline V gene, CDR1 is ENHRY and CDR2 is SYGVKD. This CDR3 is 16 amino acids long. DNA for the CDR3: TGTGCCATCAGTGGTGGGACTAGCGCCACCCAAGGGACCCAGTACTTC. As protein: CAISGGTSATQGTQYF.

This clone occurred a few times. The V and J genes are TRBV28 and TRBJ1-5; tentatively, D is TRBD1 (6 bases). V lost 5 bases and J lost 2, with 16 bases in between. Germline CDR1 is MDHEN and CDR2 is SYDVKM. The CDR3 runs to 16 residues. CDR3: CASSQTGGVGNQPQHF. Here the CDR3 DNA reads TGTGCCAGCAGTCAGACAGGTGGGGTTGGCAATCAGCCCCAGCATTTT. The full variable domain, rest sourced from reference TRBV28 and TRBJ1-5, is DVKVTQSSRYLVKRTGEKVFLECVQDMDHENMFWYRQDPGLGLRLIYFSYDVKMKEKGDIPEGYSVSREKKERFSLILESASTNQTSMYLCASSQTGGVGNQPQHFGDGTRLSIL.

The CDR3 nucleotides read TGTGCCAGCACTTTTACAGGGGGAGCTGAAGCTTTCTTT. This codes for CASTFTGGAEAFF. J is TRBJ1-1 and V is TRBV6-5, with 8 bases lining up with TRBD1. The CDR3 has 13 residues. V trimming: 7 bases; J trimming: 6 bases; junction bases outside the gene matches: 7. Germline assignment: CDR1 MNHEY and CDR2 SVGAGI.

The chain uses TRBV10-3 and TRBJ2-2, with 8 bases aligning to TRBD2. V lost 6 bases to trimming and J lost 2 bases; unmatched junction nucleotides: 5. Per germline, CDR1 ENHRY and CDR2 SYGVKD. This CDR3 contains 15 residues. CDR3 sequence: CAIRGLGVNTGELFF. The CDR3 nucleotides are TGTGCCATCAGGGGACTAGGGGTTAACACCGGGGAGCTGTTTTTT.

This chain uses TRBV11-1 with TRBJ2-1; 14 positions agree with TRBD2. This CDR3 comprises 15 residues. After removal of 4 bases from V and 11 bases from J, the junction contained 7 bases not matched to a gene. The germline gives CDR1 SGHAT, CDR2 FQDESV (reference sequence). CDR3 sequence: CASSWGTSGSGKQFF. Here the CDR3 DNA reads TGTGCCAGCAGCTGGGGGACTAGCGGGAGTGGGAAGCAGTTCTTC.

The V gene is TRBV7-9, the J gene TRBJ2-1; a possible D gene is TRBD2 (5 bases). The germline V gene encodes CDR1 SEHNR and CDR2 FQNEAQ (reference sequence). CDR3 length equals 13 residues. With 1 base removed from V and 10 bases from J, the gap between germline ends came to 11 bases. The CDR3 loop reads CASSLGLEGEQFF. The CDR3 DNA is TGTGCCAGCAGCTTAGGCCTAGAGGGCGAGCAGTTCTTC.

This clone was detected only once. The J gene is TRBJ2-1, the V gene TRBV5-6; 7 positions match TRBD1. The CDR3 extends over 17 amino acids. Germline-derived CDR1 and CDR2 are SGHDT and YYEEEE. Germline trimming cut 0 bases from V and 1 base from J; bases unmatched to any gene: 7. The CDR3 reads CASSLGGWGQSYNEQFF. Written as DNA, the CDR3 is TGTGCCAGCAGCTTGGGGGGGTGGGGACAGTCCTACAATGAGCAGTTCTTC.

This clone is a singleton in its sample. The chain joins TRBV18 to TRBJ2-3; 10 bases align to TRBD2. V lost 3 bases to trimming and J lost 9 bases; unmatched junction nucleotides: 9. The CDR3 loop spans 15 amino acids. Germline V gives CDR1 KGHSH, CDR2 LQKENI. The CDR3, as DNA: TGTGCCAGCTCACCGCAGCGGGAGGGCATGAGCACGCAGTATTTT. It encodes CASSPQREGMSTQYF.

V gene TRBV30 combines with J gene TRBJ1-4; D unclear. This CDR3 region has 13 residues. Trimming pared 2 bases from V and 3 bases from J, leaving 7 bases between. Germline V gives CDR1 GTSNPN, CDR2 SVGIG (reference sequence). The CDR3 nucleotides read TGTGCCTGGAGTCCTGGCTCTAATGAAAAACTGTTTTTT. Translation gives CAWSPGSNEKLFF.

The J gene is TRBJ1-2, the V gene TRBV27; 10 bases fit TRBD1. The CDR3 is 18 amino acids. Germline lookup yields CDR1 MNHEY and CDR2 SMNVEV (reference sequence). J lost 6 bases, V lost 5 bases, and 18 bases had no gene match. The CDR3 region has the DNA TGTGCCAGCAGTGGTTCAAGGACAGGGGGTGCTGGTTCTGATGGCTACACCTTC. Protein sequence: CASSGSRTGGAGSDGYTF.

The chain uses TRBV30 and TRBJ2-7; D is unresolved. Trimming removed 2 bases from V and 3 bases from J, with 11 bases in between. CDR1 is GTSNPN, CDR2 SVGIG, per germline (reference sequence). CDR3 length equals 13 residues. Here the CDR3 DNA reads TGTGCCTGGAGTACCTCAGGAGTCTACGAGCAGTACTTC. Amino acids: CAWSTSGVYEQYF.

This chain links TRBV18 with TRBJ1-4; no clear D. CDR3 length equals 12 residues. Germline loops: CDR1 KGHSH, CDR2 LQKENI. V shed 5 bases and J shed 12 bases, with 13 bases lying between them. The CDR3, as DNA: TGTGCCAGCTCATACACCTCGTCGGAACTGTTTTTT. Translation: CASSYTSSELFF.